Below are 16 T cell receptor beta chains sequenced from a single sample in a study of blood T cell repertoires in COVID-19. Method: immunoSEQ multiplex PCR; TCRdb's copy keeps in-frame clones and lacks some. The table lists 200,000 to 300,000 clones, 80% to 90% of them singletons. The sequenced sample consisted of peripheral blood. The receptors stem from a young man with active or convalescent COVID-19.

This clone is a singleton in its sample. Other DNA sequences of this sample code for an identical CDR3. The chain uses TRBV19 and TRBJ1-1; D gene uncertain. The CDR3 totals 13 residues. Germline V lookup: CDR1 LNHDA, CDR2 SQIVND (reference sequence). V dropped 3 bases and J dropped 0 bases, with 5 bases sitting between them. CDR3 region: CASSIAVNTEAFF. The DNA of the CDR3 is TGTGCCAGTAGTATCGCAGTGAACACTGAAGCTTTCTTT.

V usage is TRBV5-4 and J usage is TRBJ1-4, with 9 bases aligning to TRBD1. The CDR3 has 14 residues. Germline V gene data show CDR1 as SGHNT and CDR2 as YYREEE (reference sequence). Trimming at V came to 2 bases and at J to 8 bases, leaving 4 bases not matched to a gene. The CDR3 coding sequence is TGTGCCAGCAGCTTACAGGGGGCGGAGGAAAAACTGTTTTTT. Amino acid sequence: CASSLQGAEEKLFF.

The chain uses TRBV5-4 and TRBJ2-5; tentative D call: TRBD1 (6 bases). The length of the CDR3 is 14 residues. Per germline, CDR1 SGHNT and CDR2 YYREEE (reference sequence). V lost 4 bases, J lost 5 bases, and 15 bases lay in between. The CDR3 loop is CASSPDGQYETQYF. CDR3 DNA sequence: TGTGCCAGCAGCCCCGACGGACAGTACGAGACCCAGTACTTC. The variable domain in full, completed from reference TRBV5-4 and TRBJ2-5, reads ETGVTQSPTHLIKTRGQQVTLRCSSQSGHNTVSWYQQALGQGPQFIFQYYREEENGRGNFPPRFSGLQFPNYSSELNVNALELDDSALYLCASSPDGQYETQYFGPGTRLLVL.

The rearrangement joins TRBV10-2 to TRBJ2-2; 7 bases line up with TRBD1. The CDR3 covers 15 residues. CDR1 and CDR2 from the germline V gene are WSHSY and SAAADI. V lost 6 bases, J lost 0 bases, and 4 bases stayed unmatched. DNA of the CDR3: TGCGCCAGCAGCACCGGGACAGCGAACACCGGGGAGCTGTTTTTT. Protein: CASSTGTANTGELFF.

J is TRBJ2-5 and V is TRBV10-3; D is possibly TRBD2 (5 bases). The CDR3 length is 15 residues. Per germline, CDR1 ENHRY and CDR2 SYGVKD. Trimming removed 3 bases from V and 5 bases from J, with 16 bases in between. This CDR3 is CAISDPGAAKETQYF. For the CDR3, the DNA is TGTGCCATCAGTGACCCCGGAGCGGCCAAGGAGACCCAGTACTTC.

This clone has more than one count but fewer than ten. V usage is TRBV7-9 and J usage is TRBJ1-2; 7 bases agree with TRBD1. Trimming cost V 7 bases and J 2 bases; bases outside gene matches: 7. This CDR3 region has 14 residues. In germline, CDR1 is SEHNR, CDR2 FQNEAQ (reference sequence). The CDR3 region has the DNA TGTGCCAGCAACCTTCAGGGGGTCAACTATGGCTACACCTTC. It yields the protein CASNLQGVNYGYTF. Full variable domain (missing parts from reference TRBV7-9 and TRBJ1-2): DTGVSQNPRHKITKRGQNVTFRCDPISEHNRLYWYRQTLGQGPEFLTYFQNEAQLEKSRLLSDRFSAERPKGSFSTLEIQRTEQGDSAMYLCASNLQGVNYGYTFGSGTRLTVV.

The rearrangement links TRBV7-8 to TRBJ2-7, with D tentatively TRBD2 (6 bases). Trimming left V 4 bases short and J 6 bases short, with 7 bases between. The CDR3 runs to 11 residues. Looked up from germline, CDR1 is SGHVS and CDR2 is FQNEAQ. The CDR3 loop reads CASSSGVEQYF. In DNA, the CDR3 is TGTGCCAGCAGCTCGGGGGTCGAGCAGTACTTC.

The chain is built from TRBV7-8 and TRBJ2-7; 10 bases map to TRBD2. CDR1 and CDR2 from the germline V gene are SGHVS and FQNEAQ. This CDR3 spans 16 amino acids. The J segment lost 0 bases and the V segment lost 2 bases, leaving 4 bases of the junction unmatched. CDR3 amino acids: CASSLNLAGASYEQYF. CDR3 in DNA: TGTGCCAGCAGCTTAAACCTAGCGGGGGCCTCCTACGAGCAGTACTTC.

A word on this clone: The sample contains more than one DNA sequence encoding this CDR3. Here the CDR3 reads CSALNYGYTF. CDR3 in DNA: TGCAGTGCACTAAACTATGGCTACACCTTC. The chain combines TRBV20-1 with TRBJ1-2; the D is unclear. The germline gives CDR1 DFQATT, CDR2 SNEGSKA (reference sequence). Trimming took off 6 bases at V and 2 bases at J, with 4 bases between the two ends. The CDR3 has 10 residues.

The chain combines TRBV27 with TRBJ2-7; TRBD2 aligns across 8 bases. Germline V CDR1 and CDR2: MNHEY, SMNVEV (reference sequence). V gave up 5 bases and J gave up 0 bases; unmatched junction bases: 3. There are 14 residues in the CDR3. The CDR3 protein is CASSPSGPSYEQYF. CDR3 nucleotide sequence: TGTGCCAGCAGTCCTAGCGGGCCCTCCTACGAGCAGTACTTC.

The rearrangement links TRBV5-1 to TRBJ1-1; TRBD1 matches 7 bases. Germline lookup yields CDR1 SGHRS and CDR2 YFSETQ. The CDR3 is 14 residues long. The junction had 4 bases not matched to a gene; V was cut back by 4 bases and J by 1 base. This CDR3 reads CASSKGGTNTEAFF. CDR3 DNA: TGCGCCAGCAGCAAAGGGGGCACGAACACTGAAGCTTTCTTT.

The chain links TRBV7-2 to TRBJ2-1, with D unresolved. CDR3 length: 13 amino acids. The germline gives CDR1 SGHTA, CDR2 FQGNSA. Trimming took 1 base from V and 6 from J, leaving 7 bases between them. CDR3: CASSLDVLNEQFF. CDR3 sequence (DNA): TGTGCCAGCAGCTTAGATGTCCTCAATGAGCAGTTCTTC.

The rearrangement uses TRBV6-6 and TRBJ1-2; TRBD1 is a possible D gene (6 bases). This CDR3 is built from 14 residues. Trimming cost V 7 bases and J 4 bases, with 16 bases left between them. CDR1 is MNHNY, CDR2 SVGAGI, per germline (reference sequence). The CDR3 is CASIDRGAGYGYTF. As DNA, the CDR3 is TGTGCCAGCATCGACCGGGGGGCAGGCTATGGCTACACCTTC.

V usage is TRBV3-1 (or the pseudogene TRBV3-2) and J usage is TRBJ2-7; the D gene is possibly TRBD1 (6 bases). The germline CDR1 and CDR2 sequences are LGHDT and YNNKEL (reference sequence). CDR3 length equals 17 residues. Trimming stripped 0 bases from V and 4 bases from J, with 19 bases between. Here the CDR3 reads CASSQDLLRDKLYEQYF. Here the CDR3 DNA reads TGTGCCAGCAGCCAAGATCTTCTTCGGGACAAGCTTTACGAGCAGTACTTC.

CDR3 sequence: CASSLTSGGHNEQFF. CDR3 nucleotide sequence: TGTGCCAGCAGTCTTACTAGCGGGGGCCACAATGAGCAGTTCTTC. The chain carries TRBV9 and TRBJ2-1; 11 positions match TRBD2. Unmatched junction bases numbered 6, after V lost 5 bases and J lost 5 bases. CDR3 size: 15 residues. Germline V gene sequence: CDR1 SGDLS, CDR2 YYNGEE.

This clone was counted a few times. This chain joins TRBV7-2 and TRBJ2-7; D is possibly TRBD1 (5 bases). CDR3 length: 15 amino acids. Trimming shortened V by 1 base and J by 4 bases, and 14 bases separated the two germline ends. CDR1 and CDR2 (germline): SGHTA, FQGNSA. Here the CDR3 DNA reads TGTGCCAGCAGCTTAGGTGGGGCCCCTGGTTACGAGCAGTACTTC. Amino acids: CASSLGGAPGYEQYF. The variable domain in full, completed from reference TRBV7-2 and TRBJ2-7, reads GAGVSQSPSNKVTEKGKDVELRCDPISGHTALYWYRQSLGQGLEFLIYFQGNSAPDKSGLPSDRFSAERTGGSVSTLTIQRTQQEDSAVYLCASSLGGAPGYEQYFGPGTRLTVT.